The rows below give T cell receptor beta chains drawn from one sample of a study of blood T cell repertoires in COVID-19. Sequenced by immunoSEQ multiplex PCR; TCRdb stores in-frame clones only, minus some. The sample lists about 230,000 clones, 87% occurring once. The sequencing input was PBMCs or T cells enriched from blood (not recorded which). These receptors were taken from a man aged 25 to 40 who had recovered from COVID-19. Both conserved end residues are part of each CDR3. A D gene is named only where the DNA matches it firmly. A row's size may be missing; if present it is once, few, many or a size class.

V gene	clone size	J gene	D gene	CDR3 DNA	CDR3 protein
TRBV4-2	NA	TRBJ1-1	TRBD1	TGTGCCAGCAGCCCGGGACAGGGGACCCTTAACACTGAAGCTTTCTTT	CASSPGQGTLNTEAFF
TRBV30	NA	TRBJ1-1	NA	TGTGCCTGGAGAAGGTCAGGAAGTACTGAAGCTTTCTTT	CAWRRSGSTEAFF
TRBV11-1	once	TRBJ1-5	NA	TGTGCCAGCAGCTTACCAGGGAGGAGGCAGCCCCAGCATTTT	CASSLPGRRQPQHF
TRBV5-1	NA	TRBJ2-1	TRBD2	TGCGCCAGCAGCTTGGGTTGGCTAGCGGCTCAAAGCTCCTACAATGAGCAGTTCTTC	CASSLGWLAAQSSYNEQFF
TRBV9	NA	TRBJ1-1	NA	TGTGCCAGCAGCGTAAGTTCATCCCCGGTGGCTGAAGCTTTCTTT	CASSVSSSPVAEAFF
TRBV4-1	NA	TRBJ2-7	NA	TGCGCCAGCAGCCAAGAAGGGAGCTACTCCTACGAGCAGTACTTC	CASSQEGSYSYEQYF
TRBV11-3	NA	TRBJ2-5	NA	TGTGCCAGCAGCTTAGATTTCCGAGAGACCCAGTACTTC	CASSLDFRETQYF
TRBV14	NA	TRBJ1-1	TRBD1	TGTGCCAGCAGCCTTACAGGGGGGACTGAAGCTTTCTTT	CASSLTGGTEAFF
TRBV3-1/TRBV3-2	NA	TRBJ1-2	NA	TGTGCCAGCAGCCCCACAGGGAATCCCTATGGCTACACCTTC	CASSPTGNPYGYTF
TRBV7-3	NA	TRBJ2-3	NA	TGTGCCAGCAGCTTAGATACTATTGGGTATACGCAGTATTTT	CASSLDTIGYTQYF
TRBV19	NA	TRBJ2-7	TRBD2	TGTGCCAGTAGAAAACTAGCGGGAGACTACGAGCAGTACTTC	CASRKLAGDYEQYF
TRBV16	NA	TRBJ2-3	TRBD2	TGTGCCAGCAGCCAAGAAAGCGGGGGGGAACATTATACGCAGTATTTT	CASSQESGGEHYTQYF
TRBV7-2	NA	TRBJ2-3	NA	TGTGCCAGCAGGCACCGGGTAGGACATACAGATACGCAGTATTTT	CASRHRVGHTDTQYF
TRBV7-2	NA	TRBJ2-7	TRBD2	TGTGCCAGCAGCTCAGCGGGAGGACCGAACTACGAGCAGTACTTC	CASSSAGGPNYEQYF
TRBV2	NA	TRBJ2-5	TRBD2	TGTGCCAGCAGAGGGGGACTAGCGGGAGGCGAGACCCAGTACTTC	CASRGGLAGGETQYF
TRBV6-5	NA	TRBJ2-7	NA	TGTGCCAGCAGTTACTCGGGCTCGGGGTTGGTTGACGAGCAGTACTTC	CASSYSGSGLVDEQYF
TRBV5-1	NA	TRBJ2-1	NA	TGCGCCAGCATGGGGGGGGCCTCCTACAATGAGCAGTTCTTC	CASMGGASYNEQFF